The clone carrying this T cell receptor beta chain was seen a handful of times. There was one heparinised blood draw per donor, averaging roughly 100 mL. With 1 base clipped from V and 12 bases from J, the junction kept 7 bases outside the gene matches. CDR1 is SGHTA, CDR2 FQGNSA, per germline. This CDR3 comprises 14 residues. The entirety of the isolated RNA underwent reverse transcription, so expressed TCRB transcripts were sequenced. Naive, central memory and regulatory T cell samples produced a mean of approximately 4 million reads. Repertoires were generated with immunoSEQ multiplex PCR, while TCRdb's copy carries only in-frame clones and drops some. The top ten hold about 0.015% of the sample, which has a few hundred thousand clones, approximately 9.9% seen once. The sample comes from a study of beta chain features in type 1 diabetes. The wider study: When patients were set against healthy donors, age, gender and cell yields were similar.

The sequencing input was naive CD4+ T cells from blood. The receptor was derived from a woman younger than 45 in good health. The rearrangement links TRBV7-2 to TRBJ2-1, with TRBD1 matching over 9 bases. The CDR3 region has the DNA TGTGCCAGCAGCTTAGGTAGGGGACAGGGTTGGCAGTTCTTC. Translating gives CASSLGRGQGWQFF. Looking up the rest from reference TRBV7-2 and TRBJ2-1 gives the full variable domain: GAGVSQSPSNKVTEKGKDVELRCDPISGHTALYWYRQSLGQGLEFLIYFQGNSAPDKSGLPSDRFSAERTGGSVSTLTIQRTQQEDSAVYLCASSLGRGQGWQFFGPGTRLTVL.